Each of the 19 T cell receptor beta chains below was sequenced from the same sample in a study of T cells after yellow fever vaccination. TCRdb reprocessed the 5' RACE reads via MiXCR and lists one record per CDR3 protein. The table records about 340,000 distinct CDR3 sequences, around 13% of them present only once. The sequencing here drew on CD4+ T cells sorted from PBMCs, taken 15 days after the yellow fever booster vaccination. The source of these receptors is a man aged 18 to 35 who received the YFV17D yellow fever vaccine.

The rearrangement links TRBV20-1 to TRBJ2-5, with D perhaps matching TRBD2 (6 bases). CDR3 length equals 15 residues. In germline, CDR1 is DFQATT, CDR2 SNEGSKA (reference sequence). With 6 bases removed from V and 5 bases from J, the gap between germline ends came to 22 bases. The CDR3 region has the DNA TGCAGTGCAACACGGGGGACGCAAGCTAGGGAGACCCAGTACTTC. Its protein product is CSATRGTQARETQYF.

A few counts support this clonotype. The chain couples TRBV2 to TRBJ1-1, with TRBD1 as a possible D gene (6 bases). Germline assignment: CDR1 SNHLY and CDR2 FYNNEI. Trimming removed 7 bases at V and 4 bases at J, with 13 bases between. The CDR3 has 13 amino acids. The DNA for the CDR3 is TGTGCCAGCAATTCGGACAGAGGCACTGAAGCTTTCTTT. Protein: CASNSDRGTEAFF.

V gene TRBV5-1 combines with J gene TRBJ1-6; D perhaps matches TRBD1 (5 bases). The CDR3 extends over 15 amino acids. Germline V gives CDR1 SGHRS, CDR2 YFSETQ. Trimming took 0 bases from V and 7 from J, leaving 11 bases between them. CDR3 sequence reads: CASSLASGTNSPLHF. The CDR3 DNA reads TGCGCCAGCAGCTTGGCTAGCGGGACCAATTCACCCCTCCACTTT.

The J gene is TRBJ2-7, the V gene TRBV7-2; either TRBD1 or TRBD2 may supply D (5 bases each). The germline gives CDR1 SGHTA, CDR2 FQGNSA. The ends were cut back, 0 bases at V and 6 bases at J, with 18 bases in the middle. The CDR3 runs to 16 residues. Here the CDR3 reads CASSLAPLGVLGEQYF. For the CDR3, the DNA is TGTGCCAGCAGCTTAGCCCCCCTGGGGGTTTTGGGCGAGCAGTACTTC.

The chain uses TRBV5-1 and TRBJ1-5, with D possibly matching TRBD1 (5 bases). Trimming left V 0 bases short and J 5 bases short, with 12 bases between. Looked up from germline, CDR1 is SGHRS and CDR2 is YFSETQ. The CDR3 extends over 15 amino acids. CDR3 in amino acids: CASSLAGGGYQPQHF. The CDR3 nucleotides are TGCGCCAGCAGCTTGGCTGGGGGGGGGTATCAGCCCCAGCATTTT.

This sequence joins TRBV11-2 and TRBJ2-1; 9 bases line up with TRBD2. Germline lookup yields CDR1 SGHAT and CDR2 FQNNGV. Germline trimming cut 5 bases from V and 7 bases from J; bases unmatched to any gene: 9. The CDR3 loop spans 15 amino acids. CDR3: CASSPSGAGVNEQFF. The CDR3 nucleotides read TGTGCCAGCAGCCCTAGCGGGGCGGGGGTAAATGAGCAGTTCTTC.

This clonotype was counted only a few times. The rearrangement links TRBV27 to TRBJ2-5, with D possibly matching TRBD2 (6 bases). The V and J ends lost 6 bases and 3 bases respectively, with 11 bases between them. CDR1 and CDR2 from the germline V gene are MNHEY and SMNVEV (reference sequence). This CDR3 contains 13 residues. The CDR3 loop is CASRLGLKETQYF. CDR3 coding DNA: TGTGCCAGCAGGCTGGGACTGAAAGAGACCCAGTACTTC.

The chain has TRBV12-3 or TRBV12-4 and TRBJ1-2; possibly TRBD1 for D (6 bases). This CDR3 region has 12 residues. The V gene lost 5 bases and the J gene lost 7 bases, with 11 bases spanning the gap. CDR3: CASSLRQAGYTF. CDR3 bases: TGTGCCAGCAGTCTTCGACAGGCTGGCTACACCTTC.

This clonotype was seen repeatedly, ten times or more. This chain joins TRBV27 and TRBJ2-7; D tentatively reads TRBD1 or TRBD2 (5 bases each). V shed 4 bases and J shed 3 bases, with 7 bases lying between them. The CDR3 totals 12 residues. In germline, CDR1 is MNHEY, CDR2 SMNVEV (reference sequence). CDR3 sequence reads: CASSSRGYEQYF. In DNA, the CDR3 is TGTGCCAGCAGTTCGAGGGGCTACGAGCAGTACTTC.

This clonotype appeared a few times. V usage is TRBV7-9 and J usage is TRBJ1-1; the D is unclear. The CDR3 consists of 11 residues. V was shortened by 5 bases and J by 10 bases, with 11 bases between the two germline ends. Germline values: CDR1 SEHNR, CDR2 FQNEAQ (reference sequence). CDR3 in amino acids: CASSPGSGAFF. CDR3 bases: TGTGCCAGCAGCCCCGGCTCAGGAGCTTTCTTT.

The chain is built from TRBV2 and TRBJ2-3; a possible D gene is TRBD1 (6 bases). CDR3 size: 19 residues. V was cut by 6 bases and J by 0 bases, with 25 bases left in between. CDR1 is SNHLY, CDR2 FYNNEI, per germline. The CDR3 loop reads CASRRSRSGTSTSTDTQYF. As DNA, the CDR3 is TGTGCCAGCAGGCGATCGAGATCCGGGACATCAACTAGCACAGATACGCAGTATTTT.

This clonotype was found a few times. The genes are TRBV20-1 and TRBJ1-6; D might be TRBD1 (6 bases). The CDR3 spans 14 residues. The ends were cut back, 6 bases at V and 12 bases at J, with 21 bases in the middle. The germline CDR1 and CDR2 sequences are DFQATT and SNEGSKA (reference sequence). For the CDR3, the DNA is TGCAGTGCCCCACACAGTCTACAGGGAAAACCCCTCCACTTT. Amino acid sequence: CSAPHSLQGKPLHF.

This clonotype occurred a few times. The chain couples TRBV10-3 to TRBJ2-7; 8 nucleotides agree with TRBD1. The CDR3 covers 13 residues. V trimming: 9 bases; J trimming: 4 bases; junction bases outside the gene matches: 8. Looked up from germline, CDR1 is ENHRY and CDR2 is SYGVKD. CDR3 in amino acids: CAIGGTGIYEQYV. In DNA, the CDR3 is TGTGCCATAGGCGGGACAGGTATTTACGAGCAGTACGTC.

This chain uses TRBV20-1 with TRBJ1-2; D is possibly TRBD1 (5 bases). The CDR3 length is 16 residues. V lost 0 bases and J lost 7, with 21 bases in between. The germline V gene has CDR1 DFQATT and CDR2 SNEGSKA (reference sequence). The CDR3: CSAREGGTQLEGGYTF. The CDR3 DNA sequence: TGCAGTGCTAGAGAAGGCGGGACTCAACTGGAAGGTGGCTACACCTTC.

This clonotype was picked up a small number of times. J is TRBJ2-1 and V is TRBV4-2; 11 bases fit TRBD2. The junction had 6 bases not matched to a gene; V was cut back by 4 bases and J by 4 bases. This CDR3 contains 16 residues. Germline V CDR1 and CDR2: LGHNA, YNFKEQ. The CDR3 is CASSREIAGGYNEQFF. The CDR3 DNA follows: TGTGCCAGCAGCCGGGAAATAGCGGGGGGGTACAATGAGCAGTTCTTC.

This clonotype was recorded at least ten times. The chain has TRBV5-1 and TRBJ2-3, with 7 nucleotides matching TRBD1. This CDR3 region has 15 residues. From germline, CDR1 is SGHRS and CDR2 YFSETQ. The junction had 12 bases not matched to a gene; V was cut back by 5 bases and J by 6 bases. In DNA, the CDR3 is TGCGCCAGCAGGACAGGGTCCGGATCGTTGGATACGCAGTATTTT. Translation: CASRTGSGSLDTQYF.

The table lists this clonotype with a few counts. The CDR3 here is CASSQVRALWAGELFF. The CDR3, as DNA: TGCGCCAGCAGCCAAGTGCGGGCGTTGTGGGCCGGGGAGCTGTTTTTT. The J gene is TRBJ2-2, the V gene TRBV4-3; possibly TRBD2 for D (5 bases). Trimming stripped 1 base from V and 6 bases from J, with 15 bases between. The germline CDR1 and CDR2 sequences are LGHNA and YSLEER. The CDR3 length is 16 residues.

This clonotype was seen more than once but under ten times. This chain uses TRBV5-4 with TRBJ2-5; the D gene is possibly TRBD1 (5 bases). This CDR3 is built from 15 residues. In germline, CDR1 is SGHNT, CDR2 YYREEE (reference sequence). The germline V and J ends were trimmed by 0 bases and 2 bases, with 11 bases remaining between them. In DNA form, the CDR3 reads TGTGCCAGCAGCTTGGTGGTGGCAGGGCAAGAGACCCAGTACTTC. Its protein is CASSLVVAGQETQYF. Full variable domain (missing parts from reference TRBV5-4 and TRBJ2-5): ETGVTQSPTHLIKTRGQQVTLRCSSQSGHNTVSWYQQALGQGPQFIFQYYREEENGRGNFPPRFSGLQFPNYSSELNVNALELDDSALYLCASSLVVAGQETQYFGPGTRLLVL.

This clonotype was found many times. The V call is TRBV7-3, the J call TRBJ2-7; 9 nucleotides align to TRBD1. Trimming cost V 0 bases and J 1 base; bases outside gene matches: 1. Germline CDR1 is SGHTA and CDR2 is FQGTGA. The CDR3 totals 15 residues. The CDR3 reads CASSLTGTGSYEQYF. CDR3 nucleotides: TGTGCCAGCAGCTTAACCGGGACAGGGTCCTACGAGCAGTACTTC.